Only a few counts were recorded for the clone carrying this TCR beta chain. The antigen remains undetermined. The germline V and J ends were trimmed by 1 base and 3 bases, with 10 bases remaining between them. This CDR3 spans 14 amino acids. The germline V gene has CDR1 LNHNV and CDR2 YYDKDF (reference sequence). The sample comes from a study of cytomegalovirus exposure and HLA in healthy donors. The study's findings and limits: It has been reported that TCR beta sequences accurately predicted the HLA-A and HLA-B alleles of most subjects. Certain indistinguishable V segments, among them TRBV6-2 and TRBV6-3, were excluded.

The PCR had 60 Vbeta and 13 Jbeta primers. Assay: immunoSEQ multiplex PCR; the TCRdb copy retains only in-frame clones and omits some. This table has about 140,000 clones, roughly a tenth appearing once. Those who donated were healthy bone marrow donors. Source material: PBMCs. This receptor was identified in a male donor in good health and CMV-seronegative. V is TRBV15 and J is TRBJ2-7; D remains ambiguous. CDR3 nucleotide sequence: TGTGCCACCAGCAGAGGAGTCTCCCTCTACGAGCAGTACTTC. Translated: CATSRGVSLYEQYF.